The next 22 T cell receptor beta chains were all read from a single sample in a study of cytomegalovirus exposure and HLA in healthy donors. A multiplex PCR was run with 60 Vbeta primers and 13 Jbeta primers. Here immunoSEQ multiplex PCR was the method, and the copy in TCRdb shows in-frame clones only, minus some. Among about 120,000 clones listed, about three quarters were seen once. Sequencing input: PBMCs. These receptors originate from a young man in good health and CMV-seronegative.

This clone was seen once. This chain uses TRBV6-5 with TRBJ2-1, with TRBD1 matching over 7 bases. Germline V gene data show CDR1 as MNHEY and CDR2 as SVGAGI. This CDR3 region has 15 residues. The junction had 7 bases not matched to a gene; V was cut back by 0 bases and J by 8 bases. The CDR3 DNA is TGTGCCAGCAGTTACTCCAGACAGGGTGGGGATGAGCAGTTCTTC. Protein: CASSYSRQGGDEQFF.

The J gene is TRBJ2-5, the V gene TRBV25-1; TRBD2 aligns across 8 bases. Germline V lookup: CDR1 MGHDK, CDR2 SYGVNS. The length of the CDR3 is 15 residues. Unmatched junction bases numbered 8, after V lost 4 bases and J lost 4 bases. CDR3 DNA: TGTGCCAGCAGTGTTGGGGGACTAGTTCTAGAGACCCAGTACTTC. Translating gives CASSVGGLVLETQYF. The whole variable domain, remainder taken from reference TRBV25-1 and TRBJ2-5, is EADIYQTPRYLVIGTGKKITLECSQTMGHDKMYWYQQDPGMELHLIHYSYGVNSTEKGDLSSESTVSRIRTEHFPLTLESARPSHTSQYLCASSVGGLVLETQYFGPGTRLLVL.

This chain links TRBV5-1 with TRBJ2-7, with a weak D call TRBD1 (7 bases). Germline V gene data show CDR1 as SGHRS and CDR2 as YFSETQ. The CDR3 totals 15 residues. Trimming took 1 base from V and 2 from J, leaving 13 bases between them. This CDR3 reads CASSLQGGDAYEQYF. In DNA, the CDR3 is TGCGCCAGCAGCTTGCAGGGGGGCGACGCCTACGAGCAGTACTTC.

The chain uses TRBV15 and TRBJ1-5; a weak D match, TRBD1 (6 bases). Germline loops: CDR1 LNHNV, CDR2 YYDKDF (reference sequence). V dropped 0 bases and J dropped 5 bases, with 11 bases sitting between them. The CDR3 extends over 15 amino acids. The CDR3 nucleotides read TGTGCCACCAGCAGAGATCGGGGGGCCTATCAGCCCCAGCATTTT. Its protein is CATSRDRGAYQPQHF.

There are a few counts of this clone. The chain employs TRBV4-3 and TRBJ2-7, with TRBD1 identical over 7 bases. Looked up from germline, CDR1 is LGHNA and CDR2 is YSLEER. J gave up 2 bases and V 2 bases, and 3 bases lay outside the gene matches. The CDR3 loop spans 14 amino acids. CDR3 DNA: TGCGCCAGCAGCCAATCCGGGACAGCCTACGAGCAGTACTTC. Translated: CASSQSGTAYEQYF.

The genes are TRBV6-5 and TRBJ1-2; 7 nucleotides agree with TRBD1. Per germline, CDR1 MNHEY and CDR2 SVGAGI. The CDR3 is 13 amino acids. Germline trimming cut 2 bases from V and 6 bases from J; bases unmatched to any gene: 3. The CDR3 DNA reads TGTGCCAGCAGTTACGAGGGGGCCCATGGCTACACCTTC. The encoded protein is CASSYEGAHGYTF.

The V and J genes are TRBV7-9 and TRBJ1-6; TRBD1 aligns across 8 bases. Germline CDR1 is SEHNR and CDR2 is FQNEAQ (reference sequence). V lost 1 base to trimming and J lost 8 bases; unmatched junction nucleotides: 7. The CDR3 spans 16 residues. CDR3 amino acids: CASSLGQGTGHSPLHF. The DNA for the CDR3 is TGTGCCAGCAGCTTAGGACAGGGGACCGGCCATTCACCCCTCCACTTT.

This clone was seen once. The chain joins TRBV6-5 to TRBJ1-2; D ambiguous. Germline V CDR1 and CDR2: MNHEY, SVGAGI. Between the trimmed V and J ends, which lost 0 bases and 7 bases, there was a span of 12 bases. This CDR3 comprises 14 residues. CDR3 region: CASSYSARIGGYTF. CDR3 bases: TGTGCCAGCAGTTACTCGGCGAGGATTGGTGGCTACACCTTC.

A single count supports this clone. The chain employs TRBV6-5 and TRBJ1-5; 9 nucleotides line up with TRBD1. This CDR3 region has 14 residues. V shed 6 bases, J shed 7 bases, and the junction held 7 bases outside the gene matches. From germline, CDR1 is MNHEY and CDR2 SVGAGI. The CDR3 region has the DNA TGTGCCAGCAGCCCCGGGACAGGGACGCAGCCCCAGCATTTT. Translating it yields CASSPGTGTQPQHF.

V usage is TRBV5-6 and J usage is TRBJ2-7; 7 nucleotides line up with TRBD1. J lost 3 bases, V lost 4 bases, and 7 bases had no gene match. Germline values: CDR1 SGHDT, CDR2 YYEEEE. CDR3 size: 14 residues. The CDR3 reads CASSSRDSDYEQYF. CDR3 DNA: TGTGCCAGCAGCAGCCGGGACAGTGACTACGAGCAGTACTTC.

The chain carries TRBV7-6 and TRBJ1-3, with a tentative D call TRBD1 (6 bases). V was clipped by 5 bases and J by 4 bases, with 12 bases between them. This CDR3 region has 14 residues. The germline V gene has CDR1 SGHVS and CDR2 FNYEAQ. In DNA form, the CDR3 reads TGTGCCAGCAGCCTCCAGGGGCCCGGAAACACCATATATTTT. Protein product: CASSLQGPGNTIYF. Variable domain in full (rest from reference TRBV7-6 and TRBJ1-3): GAGVSQSPRYKVTKRGQDVALRCDPISGHVSLYWYRQALGQGPEFLTYFNYEAQQDKSGLPNDRFSAERPEGSISTLTIQRTEQRDSAMYRCASSLQGPGNTIYFGEGSWLTVV.

The rearrangement links TRBV7-9 to TRBJ1-6; tentatively, D is TRBD1 (6 bases). Germline V gives CDR1 SEHNR, CDR2 FQNEAQ (reference sequence). This CDR3 comprises 14 residues. With 5 bases removed from V and 7 bases from J, the gap between germline ends came to 12 bases. CDR3 region: CASSLDRRNSPLHF. CDR3 nucleotides: TGTGCCAGCAGCCTAGACAGGAGAAATTCACCCCTCCACTTT.

The rearrangement links TRBV6-5 to TRBJ1-2; maybe TRBD1 (5 bases). Germline V gene lookup returns CDR1 MNHEY and CDR2 SVGAGI. The CDR3 has 13 amino acids. Trimming took 6 bases from V and 7 from J, leaving 15 bases between them. The CDR3 DNA reads as TGTGCCAGCAGCCCGGGGGTTCTGGTTGGCTACACCTTC. Encoded protein: CASSPGVLVGYTF.

The chain carries TRBV7-2 and TRBJ2-1; 7 bases are shared with TRBD1. Trimming removed 4 bases from V and 11 bases from J; junction bases left unmatched: 20. Looked up from germline, CDR1 is SGHTA and CDR2 is FQGNSA. The CDR3 is 17 residues long. Written as DNA, the CDR3 is TGTGCCAGCAGCTCTCATATCAGGGGGAAACTCTCTCCCCAGCAGTTCTTC. Translating gives CASSSHIRGKLSPQQFF. Variable domain in full (rest from reference TRBV7-2 and TRBJ2-1): GAGVSQSPSNKVTEKGKDVELRCDPISGHTALYWYRQSLGQGLEFLIYFQGNSAPDKSGLPSDRFSAERTGGSVSTLTIQRTQQEDSAVYLCASSSHIRGKLSPQQFFGPGTRLTVL.

The CDR3 spells CSVGTGGIYEQYF. The CDR3 region has the DNA TGCAGCGTTGGGACAGGGGGCATCTACGAGCAGTACTTC. V usage is TRBV29-1 and J usage is TRBJ2-7, with TRBD1 identical over 11 bases. Germline V gene data show CDR1 as SQVTM and CDR2 as ANQGSEA. This CDR3 is built from 13 residues. Losses at the gene ends were 4 bases for V and 3 bases for J; bases not matched to a gene: 2.

The rearrangement joins TRBV5-6 to TRBJ2-3; 16 positions match TRBD2. With V trimmed by 4 bases and J by 4 bases, 12 bases remained unmatched. The CDR3 runs to 19 residues. Germline CDR1 SGHDT, CDR2 YYEEEE. The CDR3 DNA follows: TGTGCCAGCAGCCTGGGACTAGCGGGAGGGTATTGGGGTCCAGATACGCAGTATTTT. This gives the protein CASSLGLAGGYWGPDTQYF. The whole variable domain, filled in from reference TRBV5-6 and TRBJ2-3, reads DAGVTQSPTHLIKTRGQQVTLRCSPKSGHDTVSWYQQALGQGPQFIFQYYEEEERQRGNFPDRFSGHQFPNYSSELNVNALLLGDSALYLCASSLGLAGGYWGPDTQYFGPGTRLTVL.

This clone was observed a handful of times. The CDR3 is CASSIVRILAHNEQFF. CDR3 sequence (DNA): TGTGCCAGTAGTATAGTAAGAATACTAGCGCACAATGAGCAGTTCTTC. The chain couples TRBV19 to TRBJ2-1, with TRBD2 identical over 7 bases. Trimming removed 1 base from V and 5 bases from J; junction bases left unmatched: 8. There are 16 residues in the CDR3. CDR1 and CDR2 from the germline V gene are LNHDA and SQIVND (reference sequence).

The chain recombines TRBV30 with TRBJ1-4; 9 bases fit TRBD1. The J segment lost 7 bases and the V segment lost 0 bases, leaving 0 bases of the junction unmatched. The germline gives CDR1 GTSNPN, CDR2 SVGIG (reference sequence). This CDR3 comprises 13 residues. The CDR3 reads CAWSVQGAEKLFF. The DNA for the CDR3 is TGTGCCTGGAGTGTACAGGGGGCTGAAAAACTGTTTTTT.

The CDR3 DNA is TGTGCCAGCAGCTTGGTGGGGACCGGGGGCACTGAAGCTTTCTTT. Its translation: CASSLVGTGGTEAFF. The chain carries TRBV5-6 and TRBJ1-1; D possibly corresponds to TRBD1 (5 bases). V shed 0 bases and J shed 4 bases, with 13 bases lying between them. The CDR3 spans 15 residues. Germline V gene data show CDR1 as SGHDT and CDR2 as YYEEEE.

The chain couples TRBV5-1 to TRBJ1-1; 9 positions agree with TRBD1. This CDR3 has 14 residues. Trimming removed 3 bases from V and 6 bases from J; junction bases left unmatched: 6. Per the germline V gene, CDR1 is SGHRS and CDR2 is YFSETQ. This chain's CDR3 is CASSSTGGAAEAFF. The DNA for the CDR3 is TGCGCCAGCAGCTCTACAGGGGGCGCCGCTGAAGCTTTCTTT.

The CDR3 sequence: CASSARLAGNNEQFF. CDR3 sequence (DNA): TGTGCCAGCAGTGCCCGACTAGCGGGGAACAATGAGCAGTTCTTC. The chain uses TRBV6-1 and TRBJ2-1, with 11 bases identical to TRBD2. Germline V gives CDR1 MNHNS, CDR2 SASEGT. Unmatched junction bases numbered 4, after V lost 4 bases and J lost 5 bases. The CDR3 runs 15 residues.

V is TRBV5-1 and J is TRBJ1-1; D not resolved. This CDR3 spans 14 amino acids. The germline CDR1 and CDR2 sequences are SGHRS and YFSETQ. V dropped 4 bases and J dropped 1 base, with 11 bases sitting between them. Here the CDR3 DNA reads TGCGCCAGCAGCCCACAACAAAGGAACACTGAAGCTTTCTTT. As protein: CASSPQQRNTEAFF.